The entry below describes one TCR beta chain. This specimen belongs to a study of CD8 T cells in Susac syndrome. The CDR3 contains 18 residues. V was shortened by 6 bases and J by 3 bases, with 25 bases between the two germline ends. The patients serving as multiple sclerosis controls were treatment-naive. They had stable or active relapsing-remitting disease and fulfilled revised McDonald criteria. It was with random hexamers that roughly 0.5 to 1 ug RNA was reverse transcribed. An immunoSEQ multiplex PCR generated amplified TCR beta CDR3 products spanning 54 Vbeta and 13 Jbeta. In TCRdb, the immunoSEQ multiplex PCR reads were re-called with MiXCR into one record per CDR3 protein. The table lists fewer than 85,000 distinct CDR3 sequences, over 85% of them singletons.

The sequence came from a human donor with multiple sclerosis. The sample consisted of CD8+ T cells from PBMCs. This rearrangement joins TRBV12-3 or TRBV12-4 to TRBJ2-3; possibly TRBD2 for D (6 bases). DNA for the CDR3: TGTGCCAGCAGCTCTTGGGTGATACCGGAGGGTGAGACAGATACGCAGTATTTT. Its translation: CASSSWVIPEGETDTQYF.